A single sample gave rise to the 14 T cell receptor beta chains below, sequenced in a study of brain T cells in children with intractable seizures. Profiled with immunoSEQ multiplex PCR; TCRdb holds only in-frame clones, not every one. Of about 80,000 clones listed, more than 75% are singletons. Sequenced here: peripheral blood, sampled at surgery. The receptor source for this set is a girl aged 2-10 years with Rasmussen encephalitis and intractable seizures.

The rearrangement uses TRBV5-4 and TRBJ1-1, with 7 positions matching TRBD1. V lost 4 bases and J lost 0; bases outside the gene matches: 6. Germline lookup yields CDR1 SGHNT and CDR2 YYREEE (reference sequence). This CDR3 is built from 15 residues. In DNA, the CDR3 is TGTGCCAGCAGCCTAAAGACAGGGATGAACACTGAAGCTTTCTTT. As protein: CASSLKTGMNTEAFF.

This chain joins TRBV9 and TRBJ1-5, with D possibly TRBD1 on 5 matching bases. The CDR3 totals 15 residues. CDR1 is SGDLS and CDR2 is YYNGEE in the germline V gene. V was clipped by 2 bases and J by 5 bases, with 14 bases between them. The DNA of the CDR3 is TGTGCCAGCAGCGTCACAGGTCGTAGTCATCAGCCCCAGCATTTT. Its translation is CASSVTGRSHQPQHF. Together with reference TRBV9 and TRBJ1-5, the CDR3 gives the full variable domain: DSGVTQTPKHLITATGQRVTLRCSPRSGDLSVYWYQQSLDQGLQFLIQYYNGEERAKGNILERFSAQQFPDLHSELNLSSLELGDSALYFCASSVTGRSHQPQHFGDGTRLSIL.

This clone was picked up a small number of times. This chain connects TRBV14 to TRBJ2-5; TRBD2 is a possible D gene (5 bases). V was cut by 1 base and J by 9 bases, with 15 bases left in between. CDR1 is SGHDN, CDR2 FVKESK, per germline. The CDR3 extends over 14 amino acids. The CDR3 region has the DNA TGTGCCAGCAGCCAAGGGAGCGGAGGAGTGGCCCAGTACTTC. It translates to CASSQGSGGVAQYF.

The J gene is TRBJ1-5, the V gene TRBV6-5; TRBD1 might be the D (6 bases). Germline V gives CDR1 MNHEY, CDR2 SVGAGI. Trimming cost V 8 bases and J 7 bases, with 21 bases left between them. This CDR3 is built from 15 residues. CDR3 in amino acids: CASYSPRGDSQPQHF. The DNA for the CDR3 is TGTGCCAGCTACTCACCTAGGGGGGACTCGCAGCCCCAGCATTTT.

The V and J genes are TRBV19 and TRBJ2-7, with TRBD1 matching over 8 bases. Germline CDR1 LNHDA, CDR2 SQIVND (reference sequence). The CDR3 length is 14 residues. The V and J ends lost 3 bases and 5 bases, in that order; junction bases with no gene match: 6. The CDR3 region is CASSIRQGRDEQYF. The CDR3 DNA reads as TGTGCCAGTAGTATCCGACAGGGGCGCGACGAGCAGTACTTC.

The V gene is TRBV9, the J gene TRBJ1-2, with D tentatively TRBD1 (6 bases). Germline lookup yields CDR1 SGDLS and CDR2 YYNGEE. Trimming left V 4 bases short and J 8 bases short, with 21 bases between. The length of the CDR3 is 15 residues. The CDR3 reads CASSPQQGSFGGYTF. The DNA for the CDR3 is TGTGCCAGCAGCCCGCAACAGGGATCCTTCGGGGGCTACACCTTC.

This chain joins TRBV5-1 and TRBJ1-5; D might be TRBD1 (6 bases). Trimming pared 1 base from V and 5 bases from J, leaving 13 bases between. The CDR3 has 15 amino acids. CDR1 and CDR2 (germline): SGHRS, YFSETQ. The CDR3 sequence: CASSLRGRWDQPQHF. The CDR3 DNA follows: TGCGCCAGCAGCTTGCGGGGGCGATGGGATCAGCCCCAGCATTTT. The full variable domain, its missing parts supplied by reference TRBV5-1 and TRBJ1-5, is KAGVTQTPRYLIKTRGQQVTLSCSPISGHRSVSWYQQTPGQGLQFLFEYFSETQRNKGNFPGRFSGRQFSNSRSEMNVSTLELGDSALYLCASSLRGRWDQPQHFGDGTRLSIL.

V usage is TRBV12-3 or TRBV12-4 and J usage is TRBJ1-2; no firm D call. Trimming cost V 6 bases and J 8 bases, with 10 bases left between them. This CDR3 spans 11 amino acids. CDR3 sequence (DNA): TGTGCCAGCAGACTATCCGGAGGCTACACCTTC. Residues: CASRLSGGYTF.

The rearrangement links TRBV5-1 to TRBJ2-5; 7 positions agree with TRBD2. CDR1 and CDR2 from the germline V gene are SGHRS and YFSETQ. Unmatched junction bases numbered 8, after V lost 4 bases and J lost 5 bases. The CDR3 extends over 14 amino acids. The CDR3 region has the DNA TGCGCCAGCAGCCCAGCATGGGGAGGGGAGACCCAGTACTTC. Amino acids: CASSPAWGGETQYF.

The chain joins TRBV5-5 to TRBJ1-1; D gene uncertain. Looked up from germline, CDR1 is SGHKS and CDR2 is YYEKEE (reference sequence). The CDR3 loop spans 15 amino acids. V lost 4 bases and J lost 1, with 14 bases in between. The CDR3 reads CASSLVGKGNTEAFF. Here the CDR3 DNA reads TGTGCCAGCAGCCTTGTAGGGAAGGGGAACACTGAAGCTTTCTTT.

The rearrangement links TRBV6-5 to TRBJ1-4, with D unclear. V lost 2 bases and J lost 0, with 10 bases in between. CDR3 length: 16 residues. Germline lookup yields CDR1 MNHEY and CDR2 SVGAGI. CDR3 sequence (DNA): TGTGCCAGCAGTTACAGTTTCGGTGCAACTAATGAAAAACTGTTTTTT. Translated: CASSYSFGATNEKLFF.

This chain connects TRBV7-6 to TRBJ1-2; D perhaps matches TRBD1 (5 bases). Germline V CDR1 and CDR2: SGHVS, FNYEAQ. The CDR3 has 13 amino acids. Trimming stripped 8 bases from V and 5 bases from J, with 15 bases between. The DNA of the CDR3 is TGTGCCAGCCTAATGGGGGATCCTTATGGCTACACCTTC. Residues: CASLMGDPYGYTF.

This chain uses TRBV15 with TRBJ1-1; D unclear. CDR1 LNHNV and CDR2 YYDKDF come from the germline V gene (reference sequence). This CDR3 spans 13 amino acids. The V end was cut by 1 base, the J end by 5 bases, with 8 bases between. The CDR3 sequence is CATSRGIGTEAFF. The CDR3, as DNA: TGTGCCACCAGCAGAGGGATCGGAACTGAAGCTTTCTTT.

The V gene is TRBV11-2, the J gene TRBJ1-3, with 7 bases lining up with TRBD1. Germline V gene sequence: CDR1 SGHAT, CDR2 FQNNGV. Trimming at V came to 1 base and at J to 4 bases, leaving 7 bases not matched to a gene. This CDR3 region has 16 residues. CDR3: CASSLVPGGPGNTIYF. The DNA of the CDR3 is TGTGCCAGCAGCTTAGTGCCAGGGGGGCCGGGAAACACCATATATTTT.